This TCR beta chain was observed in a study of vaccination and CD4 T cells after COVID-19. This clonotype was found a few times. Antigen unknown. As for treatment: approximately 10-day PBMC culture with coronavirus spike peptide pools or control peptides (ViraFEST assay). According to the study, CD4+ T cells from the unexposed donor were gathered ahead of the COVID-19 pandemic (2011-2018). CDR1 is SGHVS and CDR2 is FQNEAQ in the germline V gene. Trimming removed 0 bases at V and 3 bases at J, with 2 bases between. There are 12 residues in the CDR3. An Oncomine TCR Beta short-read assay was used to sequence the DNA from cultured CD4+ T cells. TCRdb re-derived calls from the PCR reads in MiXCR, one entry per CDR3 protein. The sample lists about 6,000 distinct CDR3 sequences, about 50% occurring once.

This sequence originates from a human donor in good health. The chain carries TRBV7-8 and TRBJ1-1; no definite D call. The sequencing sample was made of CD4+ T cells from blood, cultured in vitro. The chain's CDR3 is CASSLAYTEAFF. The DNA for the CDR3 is TGTGCCAGCAGCTTAGCATACACTGAAGCTTTCTTT.